The source of this T cell receptor (beta chain) is a study of beta chain features in type 1 diabetes. Background on the study: Age, gender and cell yields were similar between patients and healthy donors. Study findings and constraints: Type 1 diabetes patients had TCRB CDR3s that were shorter (moderately but significantly so) in all four CD4+ subsets. Cells that show high TCR expression could be over-represented by cDNA sequencing. Whatever favoring of shorter templates PCR might show would apply equally to patients and controls.

This clone was counted between two and nine times. Its antigen is as yet unknown. The germline gives CDR1 SGHDT, CDR2 YYEEEE. The ends lost 3 bases at V and 5 bases at J; junction bases unmatched: 6. There are 14 residues in the CDR3. The isolated RNA, all of it, was reverse transcribed, so expressed TCRB transcripts were what got sequenced. Only in-frame clones appear in the TCRdb table, and some are missing; sequencing was by immunoSEQ multiplex PCR. This sample has around 300,000 clones, with 15% found just once. This sequence originates from a man aged 18 to 29 with type 1 diabetes. Sequencing was carried out using naive CD4+ T cells from blood. The gene calls are TRBV5-6 and TRBJ2-3; 7 positions match TRBD2. The CDR3 DNA reads as TGTGCCAGCAGCTCCCGTGGGGAGGGAGATACGCAGTATTTT. Translated, it gives CASSSRGEGDTQYF. Together with reference TRBV5-6 and TRBJ2-3, the CDR3 gives the full variable domain: DAGVTQSPTHLIKTRGQQVTLRCSPKSGHDTVSWYQQALGQGPQFIFQYYEEEERQRGNFPDRFSGHQFPNYSSELNVNALLLGDSALYLCASSSRGEGDTQYFGPGTRLTVL.